This T cell receptor (beta chain) derives from a study of T cell responses to AZD1222 COVID-19 vaccine. Per germline, CDR1 MNHEY and CDR2 SVGAGI. The CDR3 is 12 residues long. Measured with immunoSEQ multiplex PCR; TCRdb has only the in-frame clones, and not every one. The table includes 150,000 to 200,000 clones, 85% to 90% detected once. This clonotype was sampled from an adult in good health. J is TRBJ1-1 and V is TRBV6-5; tentatively, D is TRBD1 (5 bases). Specimen: peripheral blood, collected on day 0 of AZD1222 vaccination. Here the CDR3 DNA reads TGTGCGACGGGGGTTATCAACACTGAAGCTTTCTTT. Its protein product is CATGVINTEAFF.